This is a list of T cell receptor beta chains from one sample in a study of shared clonotypes between healthy human individuals. The data were produced by immunoSEQ multiplex PCR, yet TCRdb's version contains in-frame clones alone and is incomplete. This sample carries almost 700,000 clones, around 90% of them seen once, and the ten largest clones take more than 20%. Sequenced input: naive CD8+ T cells sorted from blood. These receptors were taken from a young man in good health. The CDR3 runs from the conserved cysteine through the conserved F or W. D genes are given only for firm matches. The size of a clone is reported for some rows only, either as once, few or many, or as a class for expanded clones.

cdr3_nt: TGCAGCGTTGTATCAAACATTCAGTACTTC; cdr3_aa: CSVVSNIQYF; j_call: TRBJ2-4; clone_size: -; v_call: TRBV29-1; d_call: -
cdr3_nt: TGTGCCAGCAGCGTAGACACTAGCGGGCTGAACACCGGGGAGCTGTTTTTT; cdr3_aa: CASSVDTSGLNTGELFF; j_call: TRBJ2-2; clone_size: -; v_call: TRBV9; d_call: TRBD2
cdr3_nt: TGTGCCAGCAGCCAGCGACACACGAGCTCCTACGAGCAGTACTTC; cdr3_aa: CASSQRHTSSYEQYF; j_call: TRBJ2-7; clone_size: -; v_call: TRBV27; d_call: -
cdr3_nt: TGTGCCACCAGCGCCGGAGGCGGTGAAGGGTACTACACCTTC; cdr3_aa: CATSAGGGEGYYTF; j_call: TRBJ1-2; clone_size: -; v_call: TRBV15; d_call: -
cdr3_nt: TGTGCCAGTAGTATCGGTAATCTAGTTAATGAGCAGTTCTTC; cdr3_aa: CASSIGNLVNEQFF; j_call: TRBJ2-1; clone_size: -; v_call: TRBV19; d_call: -
cdr3_nt: TGTGCCAGCAGCTTAGCGTCGGGAGGGTTTCCTGAGCAGTTCTTC; cdr3_aa: CASSLASGGFPEQFF; j_call: TRBJ2-1; clone_size: -; v_call: TRBV7-8; d_call: TRBD2
cdr3_nt: TGCAGCGTTGAGGGAGCGGGAGATTGGAGCACAGATACGCAGTATTTT; cdr3_aa: CSVEGAGDWSTDTQYF; j_call: TRBJ2-3; clone_size: -; v_call: TRBV29-1; d_call: TRBD2
cdr3_nt: TGCAGCGTTGAGGCCACCGGGGAGCTGTTTTTT; cdr3_aa: CSVEATGELFF; j_call: TRBJ2-2; clone_size: -; v_call: TRBV29-1; d_call: -
cdr3_nt: TGTGCCAGCAGCCCCAACCGGACTAGCGGGCCCTACGAGCAGTACTTC; cdr3_aa: CASSPNRTSGPYEQYF; j_call: TRBJ2-7; clone_size: -; v_call: TRBV5-6; d_call: TRBD2
cdr3_nt: TGTGCCAGTAGTATATGGGGACAGGGGGCGCCTGGGGCCAACGTCCTGACTTTC; cdr3_aa: CASSIWGQGAPGANVLTF; j_call: TRBJ2-6; clone_size: -; v_call: TRBV19; d_call: TRBD1
cdr3_nt: TGCAGCGCTCGGACTAGCGGGAGTCGCGAGCAGTACTTC; cdr3_aa: CSARTSGSREQYF; j_call: TRBJ2-7; clone_size: once; v_call: TRBV29-1; d_call: TRBD2
cdr3_nt: TGCAGTGCTAGGGAGACCCAGTACTTC; cdr3_aa: CSARETQYF; j_call: TRBJ2-5; clone_size: once; v_call: TRBV20-1; d_call: -
cdr3_nt: TGTGCCAGCAGCTCACCGGTTTCCTACAATGAGCAGTTCTTC; cdr3_aa: CASSSPVSYNEQFF; j_call: TRBJ2-1; clone_size: -; v_call: TRBV7-9; d_call: -
cdr3_nt: TGTGCCAGCTCACCACCCCTGACAGGGGGCTTTTACGAGCAGTACTTC; cdr3_aa: CASSPPLTGGFYEQYF; j_call: TRBJ2-7; clone_size: -; v_call: TRBV18; d_call: TRBD1
cdr3_nt: TGTGCCAGCAGCCCTGAGGGATCGGCCGGGAGCTCCTACGAGCAGTACTTC; cdr3_aa: CASSPEGSAGSSYEQYF; j_call: TRBJ2-7; clone_size: -; v_call: TRBV7-9; d_call: -
cdr3_nt: TGCGCCAGCGGCCGCCGTACAGTGAACACCGGGGAGCTGTTTTTT; cdr3_aa: CASGRRTVNTGELFF; j_call: TRBJ2-2; clone_size: once; v_call: TRBV23-1; d_call: -
cdr3_nt: TGTGCCTGGAGTGCCAACCGAGGCAGGGGATTAATTCGCAATCAGCCCCAGCATTTT; cdr3_aa: CAWSANRGRGLIRNQPQHF; j_call: TRBJ1-5; clone_size: -; v_call: TRBV30; d_call: -
cdr3_nt: TGTGCCAGCAGCCCGGGACTAGCGGGAGGTTATTTGTTCTTC; cdr3_aa: CASSPGLAGGYLFF; j_call: TRBJ2-1; clone_size: -; v_call: TRBV11-2; d_call: TRBD2
cdr3_nt: TGTGCCAGCAGCTTGGGGACCAACACTGAAGCTTTCTTT; cdr3_aa: CASSLGTNTEAFF; j_call: TRBJ1-1; clone_size: -; v_call: TRBV5-5; d_call: -
cdr3_nt: TGCGCCAGCAGCCAAGATACCGCACCCCAAGAGACCCAGTACTTC; cdr3_aa: CASSQDTAPQETQYF; j_call: TRBJ2-5; clone_size: -; v_call: TRBV4-1; d_call: -
cdr3_nt: TGTGCCAGCAGCCCCGAGGTCCAAGTCTACAATGAGCAGTTCTTC; cdr3_aa: CASSPEVQVYNEQFF; j_call: TRBJ2-1; clone_size: -; v_call: TRBV5-8; d_call: -
cdr3_nt: TGTGCCAGCAGGACCGGGACTAGCGTACAAGAGACCCAGTACTTC; cdr3_aa: CASRTGTSVQETQYF; j_call: TRBJ2-5; clone_size: -; v_call: TRBV28; d_call: TRBD2
cdr3_nt: TGTGCCAGCAGAACTAGCGGAATATCTGAGCAGTACTTC; cdr3_aa: CASRTSGISEQYF; j_call: TRBJ2-7; clone_size: -; v_call: TRBV27; d_call: TRBD2
cdr3_nt: TGTGCCAGTAGTCCCGGGACAACTCACTACGAGCAGTACTTC; cdr3_aa: CASSPGTTHYEQYF; j_call: TRBJ2-7; clone_size: -; v_call: TRBV19; d_call: -
cdr3_nt: TGTGCCAGCAGTTTATCTAGCGGGGGCTACGAGCAGTACTTC; cdr3_aa: CASSLSSGGYEQYF; j_call: TRBJ2-7; clone_size: -; v_call: TRBV28; d_call: TRBD2
cdr3_nt: TGTGCCAGCAGCCCCATAAGGGGAAGACAGGGTCAGGGCTTAGATACGCAGTATTTT; cdr3_aa: CASSPIRGRQGQGLDTQYF; j_call: TRBJ2-3; clone_size: -; v_call: TRBV7-6; d_call: TRBD1
cdr3_nt: TGTGCCAGCAGCCCTCGGACAGGGCGGGTAGATACGCAGTATTTT; cdr3_aa: CASSPRTGRVDTQYF; j_call: TRBJ2-3; clone_size: once; v_call: TRBV9; d_call: TRBD1
cdr3_nt: TGTGCCAGTACTCCTTTCTGGACTAGCGGGAGAGAAAGCACAGATACGCAGTATTTT; cdr3_aa: CASTPFWTSGRESTDTQYF; j_call: TRBJ2-3; clone_size: -; v_call: TRBV19; d_call: TRBD2
cdr3_nt: TGCGCCAGCAGCCCAAACAGGGGATATGGCTACACCTTC; cdr3_aa: CASSPNRGYGYTF; j_call: TRBJ1-2; clone_size: -; v_call: TRBV5-1; d_call: TRBD1
cdr3_nt: TGTGCCAGCAGTTTATCGCTCGGCAGGTACGAGCAGTACTTC; cdr3_aa: CASSLSLGRYEQYF; j_call: TRBJ2-7; clone_size: -; v_call: TRBV27; d_call: -
cdr3_nt: TGCGCCAGCAGCCAAGTCTCCACAGGGAGGGACTACGAGCAGTACTTC; cdr3_aa: CASSQVSTGRDYEQYF; j_call: TRBJ2-7; clone_size: -; v_call: TRBV4-1; d_call: -
cdr3_nt: TGTGCCAGCATTTACTACAATGAGCAGTTCTTC; cdr3_aa: CASIYYNEQFF; j_call: TRBJ2-1; clone_size: -; v_call: TRBV27; d_call: -
cdr3_nt: TGTGCCAGCCCCCGGGCAGGGGGGACCGGGGAGCTGTTTTTT; cdr3_aa: CASPRAGGTGELFF; j_call: TRBJ2-2; clone_size: once; v_call: TRBV6-1; d_call: -